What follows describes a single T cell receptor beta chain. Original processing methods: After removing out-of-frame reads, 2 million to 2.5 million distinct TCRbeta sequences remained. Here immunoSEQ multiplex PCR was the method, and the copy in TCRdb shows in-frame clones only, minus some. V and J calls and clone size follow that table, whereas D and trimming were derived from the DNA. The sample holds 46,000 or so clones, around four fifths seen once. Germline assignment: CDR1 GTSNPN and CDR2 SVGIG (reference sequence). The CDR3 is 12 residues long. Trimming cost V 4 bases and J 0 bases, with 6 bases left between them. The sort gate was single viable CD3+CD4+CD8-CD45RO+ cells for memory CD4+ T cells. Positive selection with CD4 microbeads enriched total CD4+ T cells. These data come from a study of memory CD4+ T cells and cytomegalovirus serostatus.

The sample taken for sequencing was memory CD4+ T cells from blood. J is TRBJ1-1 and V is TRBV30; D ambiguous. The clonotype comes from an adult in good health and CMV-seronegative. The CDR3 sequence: CAWMGMNTEAFF. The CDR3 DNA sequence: TGTGCCTGGATGGGGATGAACACTGAAGCTTTCTTT.